This T cell receptor beta chain is from a study of a mutant IDH1 vaccine in newly diagnosed glioma. Study in general: Patients previously underwent radiotherapy, temozolomide, or both, and most underwent both.

This CDR3 has 14 amino acids. Germline lookup yields CDR1 LNHDA and CDR2 SQIVND (reference sequence). V lost 7 bases and J 7 bases, leaving 16 bases between the germline ends. Profiled with immunoSEQ multiplex PCR; TCRdb holds only in-frame clones, not every one. The table has fewer than 35,000 clones, roughly four fifths seen once. Regarding this clone: Its antigen is unknown.

Time point reported: week 35, safety follow-up. With topical imiquimod, each dose of the vaccine consisted of 300 ug of mutant IDH1 20-mer peptide. Every donor had a new WHO grade 3 or 4 astrocytoma that was IDH1-mutant, with loss of nuclear ATRX. This chain uses TRBV19 with TRBJ1-4; no clear D gene. This TCR came from a man in his thirties or forties with glioma. The sequencing here drew on PBMCs, taken from a glioma patient whose treatment included an IDH1 peptide vaccine. The CDR3 DNA sequence: TGTGCCAGTACCCTGAGGCTCCGGACTGAAAAACTGTTTTTT. It translates to CASTLRLRTEKLFF.